This T cell receptor (beta chain) was sequenced during a study of blood T cell repertoires in COVID-19. The J segment lost 2 bases and the V segment lost 4 bases, leaving 3 bases of the junction unmatched. Germline V gene sequence: CDR1 LNHNV, CDR2 YYDKDF (reference sequence). The length of the CDR3 is 15 residues. Recovered status applied to Cohort 3 donors who had two consecutive negative PCRs. It also applied to those with clearance or with symptom resolution. The method was immunoSEQ multiplex PCR; TCRdb's version includes in-frame clones alone and lacks a portion of them. The profile covers about 190,000 clones, with approximately 84% appearing a single time and approximately 3% taken by the ten largest.

This chain joins TRBV15 and TRBJ2-5; 11 bases line up with TRBD1. The sequence derives from a woman younger than 45 who had recovered from COVID-19. Sequenced material: PBMCs or T cells enriched from blood (not recorded which). CDR3 sequence: CATSNRDRGQETQYF. The CDR3 DNA reads TGTGCCACCAGCAATCGGGACAGGGGGCAAGAGACCCAGTACTTC.